The 16 T cell receptor beta chains reported below all come from one sample, sequenced in a study of shared clonotypes between healthy human individuals. Sequenced by immunoSEQ multiplex PCR; TCRdb stores in-frame clones only, minus some. The sample lists over 2 million clones; 85% to 95% were seen once. The sequenced material came from naive CD4+ T cells sorted from blood. Indicated subset: CD45RA+ positively selected. The receptors stem from a man aged 18-30 years in good health.

The chain couples TRBV28 to TRBJ2-7; the D gene is possibly TRBD2 (7 bases). Trimming stripped 6 bases from V and 7 bases from J, with 25 bases between. Germline CDR1 is MDHEN and CDR2 is SYDVKM. The CDR3 consists of 16 residues. In nucleotides, the CDR3 is TGTGCCAGCAGCCATCCCTTGAGAGGGGGGGCGGGGGAGCAGTACTTC. Encoded protein: CASSHPLRGGAGEQYF. Looking up the rest from reference TRBV28 and TRBJ2-7 gives the full variable domain: DVKVTQSSRYLVKRTGEKVFLECVQDMDHENMFWYRQDPGLGLRLIYFSYDVKMKEKGDIPEGYSVSREKKERFSLILESASTNQTSMYLCASSHPLRGGAGEQYFGPGTRLTVT.

The rearrangement links TRBV11-3 to TRBJ1-1; the D is unclear. This CDR3 is built from 14 residues. Between the trimmed V and J ends, which lost 5 bases and 1 base, there was a span of 11 bases. Per the germline V gene, CDR1 is SGHNT and CDR2 is YENEEA. The DNA of the CDR3 is TGTGCCAGCAGCCCCCGGGGATCGAACACTGAAGCTTTCTTT. It is translated as CASSPRGSNTEAFF.

The gene calls are TRBV5-1 and TRBJ2-7; D uncertain. The CDR3 is 15 residues long. Germline values: CDR1 SGHRS, CDR2 YFSETQ. V was clipped by 4 bases and J by 0 bases, with 14 bases between them. CDR3 protein: CASSPEGRSSYEQYF. Here the CDR3 DNA reads TGCGCCAGCAGCCCGGAAGGCCGCAGCTCCTACGAGCAGTACTTC.

The chain joins TRBV7-8 to TRBJ2-7, with 7 bases that match TRBD1. The CDR3 runs 15 residues. Germline V gene lookup returns CDR1 SGHVS and CDR2 FQNEAQ. V was pared by 7 bases and J by 0 bases, with 9 bases of the junction left unmatched. CDR3 nucleotides: TGTGCCAGCACCATGGGACAGTTGAGCTCCTACGAGCAGTACTTC. It specifies CASTMGQLSSYEQYF.

V is TRBV6-1 and J is TRBJ2-2, with D possibly matching TRBD2 (6 bases). CDR1 is MNHNS and CDR2 is SASEGT in the germline V gene. Trimming stripped 8 bases from V and 2 bases from J, with 15 bases between. The length of the CDR3 is 15 residues. The chain's CDR3 is CASSSGGGNTGELFF. CDR3 coding DNA: TGTGCCAGCTCCTCCGGGGGTGGTAACACCGGGGAGCTGTTTTTT.

The rearrangement links TRBV18 to TRBJ1-4; D gene uncertain. CDR1 and CDR2 from the germline V gene are KGHSH and LQKENI. This CDR3 is 15 amino acids long. The V end was cut by 2 bases, the J end by 0 bases, with 7 bases between. CDR3 region: CASSPLPPTNEKLFF. The CDR3 bases are TGTGCCAGCTCACCATTGCCACCAACTAATGAAAAACTGTTTTTT.

The chain uses TRBV27 and TRBJ2-3, with D tentatively TRBD1 or TRBD2 (5 bases each). Trimming stripped 7 bases from V and 6 bases from J, with 14 bases between. CDR1 and CDR2 from the germline V gene are MNHEY and SMNVEV (reference sequence). The CDR3 runs to 13 residues. The CDR3 sequence: CASTRVWGDTQYF. The CDR3 DNA sequence: TGTGCCAGCACCAGAGTCTGGGGGGATACGCAGTATTTT.

This chain connects TRBV5-6 to TRBJ2-7, with D possibly TRBD2 on 6 matching bases. V dropped 0 bases and J dropped 9 bases, with 13 bases sitting between them. The CDR3 loop spans 13 amino acids. The germline CDR1 and CDR2 sequences are SGHDT and YYEEEE. CDR3 amino acids: CASSLGGAGGQYF. The CDR3 nucleotides are TGTGCCAGCAGCTTGGGAGGCGCCGGGGGGCAGTACTTC.

The J gene is TRBJ2-4, the V gene TRBV18; D possibly corresponds to TRBD2 (6 bases). Germline V lookup: CDR1 KGHSH, CDR2 LQKENI. This CDR3 spans 13 amino acids. The V end lost 3 bases, the J end lost 6 bases, and 9 bases lay between the germline ends. CDR3 coding DNA: TGTGCCAGCTCACCCGCCGGGGGAAACATTCAGTACTTC. This encodes CASSPAGGNIQYF.

The chain uses TRBV19 and TRBJ2-7; no clear D. The CDR3 is 15 amino acids. V was pared by 2 bases and J by 2 bases, with 13 bases between. Germline CDR1 LNHDA, CDR2 SQIVND (reference sequence). The CDR3 bases are TGTGCCAGTAGTATACAAGCGTTCGGAGCCTACGAGCAGTACTTC. Translation gives CASSIQAFGAYEQYF.

The V gene is TRBV5-1, the J gene TRBJ2-7; 7 nucleotides align to TRBD1. Germline-derived CDR1 and CDR2 are SGHRS and YFSETQ. The length of the CDR3 is 14 residues. J gave up 3 bases and V 1 base, and 4 bases lay outside the gene matches. The CDR3: CASSLTGVVYEQYF. The CDR3 nucleotides are TGCGCCAGCAGCTTGACAGGGGTAGTCTACGAGCAGTACTTC.

CDR3: CASSLARAGVGETQYF. The CDR3 region has the DNA TGCGCCAGCAGCCTTGCTAGAGCGGGGGTGGGAGAGACCCAGTACTTC. The V and J genes are TRBV5-1 and TRBJ2-5; the match to TRBD2 covers 8 bases. The V and J ends lost 4 bases and 4 bases, in that order; junction bases with no gene match: 12. CDR1 and CDR2 from the germline V gene are SGHRS and YFSETQ. This CDR3 spans 16 amino acids.

The chain combines TRBV5-4 with TRBJ2-7; 8 positions agree with TRBD1. The junction had 5 bases not matched to a gene; V was cut back by 0 bases and J by 3 bases. The CDR3 has 15 residues. Germline loops: CDR1 SGHNT, CDR2 YYREEE (reference sequence). CDR3 bases: TGTGCCAGCAGCTTGGCCGGGACAGGCAACTACGAGCAGTACTTC. Translation: CASSLAGTGNYEQYF.

This rearrangement joins TRBV11-1 to TRBJ1-4; D may be TRBD1 (5 bases). V lost 8 bases to trimming and J lost 10 bases, with 11 bases between them. The CDR3 spans 11 residues. From germline, CDR1 is SGHAT and CDR2 FQDESV (reference sequence). CDR3 sequence (DNA): TGTGCCAGCGGTTCAAGGGGAAAACTGTTTTTT. It yields the protein CASGSRGKLFF.

The V and J genes are TRBV21-1 and TRBJ2-3; the table's D call TRBD1 went unverified against the DNA. TRBV21-1 is a pseudogene locus. The length of the CDR3 is 17 residues. CDR3 protein: CASTYPRTGNCTDTQYF. The CDR3 DNA sequence: TGTGCCAGCACCTACCCGAGGACAGGGAACTGCACAGATACGCAGTATTTT.

The rearrangement joins TRBV6-1 to TRBJ1-2; 11 bases are a match to TRBD1. CDR3 length: 17 residues. J was trimmed by 5 bases and V by 4 bases; bases with no gene match: 12. Germline assignment: CDR1 MNHNS and CDR2 SASEGT. Written as DNA, the CDR3 is TGTGCCAGCAGTGCGACCTGGACAGGGGGCTCGGGTTATGGCTACACCTTC. As protein: CASSATWTGGSGYGYTF.